This entry lists 21 T cell receptor beta chains sequenced from one sample in a study of response to subunit inactivated influenza vaccine. MiXCR, applied by TCRdb to the RT-PCR reads, yields one record per CDR3 protein. The sample shows about 780,000 distinct CDR3 sequences, approximately 17% of them seen only once. The starting material was PBMCs from blood, obtained about 5 days after vaccination. All receptors derive from a man aged 45-65 years who received an inactivated influenza vaccine.

This clonotype was recorded a few times. The J gene is TRBJ2-7, the V gene TRBV6-2 or TRBV6-3, with 10 bases identical to TRBD1. Germline V lookup: CDR1 MNHEY, CDR2 SVGEGT. V trimming: 6 bases; J trimming: 6 bases; junction bases outside the gene matches: 5. The CDR3 spans 13 residues. The CDR3 loop reads CASRGQGIGEQYF. CDR3 DNA: TGTGCCAGCAGGGGACAGGGGATTGGCGAGCAGTACTTC.

The rearrangement joins TRBV7-9 to TRBJ2-3; D unresolved. Germline V lookup: CDR1 SEHNR, CDR2 FQNEAQ (reference sequence). CDR3 length equals 16 residues. Trimming pared 1 base from V and 2 bases from J, leaving 13 bases between. The CDR3 reads CASSLEGGISTDTQYF. CDR3 coding DNA: TGTGCCAGCAGCTTAGAGGGTGGCATCTCCACAGATACGCAGTATTTT.

CDR3 amino acids: CASSPRGRQTQYF. The CDR3 DNA reads as TGTGCCAGCAGTCCCAGGGGTAGGCAGACCCAGTACTTC. The chain combines TRBV28 with TRBJ2-5; perhaps TRBD1 as D (6 bases). V shed 5 bases and J shed 6 bases, with 13 bases lying between them. This CDR3 comprises 13 residues. Looked up from germline, CDR1 is MDHEN and CDR2 is SYDVKM.

The count of this clonotype is one. The germline gene is not matched at one end of the junction; a read error may be the cause. V and J are TRBV12-3 or TRBV12-4 and TRBJ1-5; 9 positions match TRBD1. The CDR3 is 12 residues long. CDR3 region: CDSSLKQGAQHF. The CDR3 DNA reads TGTGACAGCAGTTTAAAACAGGGGGCACAGCATTTT.

The rearrangement links TRBV5-1 to TRBJ2-1; D is possibly TRBD1 (6 bases). Germline-derived CDR1 and CDR2 are SGHRS and YFSETQ. Trimming cost V 1 base and J 5 bases, with 13 bases left between them. This CDR3 is built from 15 residues. CDR3 residues: CASSLNTGSNNEQFF. The CDR3 nucleotides are TGCGCCAGCAGCTTGAATACAGGGAGTAACAATGAGCAGTTCTTC.

The chain combines TRBV30 with TRBJ1-2, with no clear D. This CDR3 has 13 amino acids. Germline lookup yields CDR1 GTSNPN and CDR2 SVGIG (reference sequence). V was clipped by 4 bases and J by 2 bases, with 11 bases between them. CDR3 DNA: TGTGCCTGGAAGATGGGGATCAACTATGGCTACACCTTC. Translated, it gives CAWKMGINYGYTF.

This clonotype showed up many times. The chain combines TRBV12-3 or TRBV12-4 with TRBJ1-4, with D possibly being TRBD1 (5 bases). Trimming removed 2 bases from V and 10 bases from J, with 14 bases in between. The CDR3 is 14 residues long. In DNA, the CDR3 is TGTGCCAGCAGTTTAAAAGGATCTGGGGGAAAACTGTTTTTT. This sequence encodes CASSLKGSGGKLFF.

This clonotype appeared a few times. The chain links TRBV4-1 to TRBJ2-5, with a possible D match to TRBD1 (6 bases). The V and J ends lost 0 bases and 5 bases respectively, with 7 bases between them. The CDR3 runs to 13 residues. The germline V gene encodes CDR1 MGHRA and CDR2 YSYEKL. The CDR3 is CASSQERGETQYF. CDR3 coding DNA: TGCGCCAGCAGCCAAGAAAGGGGGGAGACCCAGTACTTC.

This clonotype was detected a few times. The J gene is TRBJ2-7, the V gene TRBV7-9; 7 bases agree with TRBD2. Looked up from germline, CDR1 is SEHNR and CDR2 is FQNEAQ (reference sequence). Trimming at V came to 1 base and at J to 0 bases, leaving 3 bases not matched to a gene. The CDR3 length is 15 residues. CDR3 region: CASSLESGASYEQYF. CDR3 sequence (DNA): TGTGCCAGCAGCTTAGAAAGCGGGGCCTCCTACGAGCAGTACTTC.

V usage is TRBV9 and J usage is TRBJ2-5; D may be TRBD2 (6 bases). The CDR3 is 14 residues long. Germline V CDR1 and CDR2: SGDLS, YYNGEE. V was trimmed by 3 bases and J by 3 bases, leaving 12 bases between them. CDR3 DNA: TGTGCCAGCAGCGGTAGCGGACTGAAAGAGACCCAGTACTTC. Protein product: CASSGSGLKETQYF.

This clonotype showed up just a few times. The chain uses TRBV29-1 and TRBJ2-2; 8 bases match TRBD2. After removal of 7 bases from V and 2 bases from J, the junction contained 6 bases not matched to a gene. The germline V gene encodes CDR1 SQVTM and CDR2 ANQGSEA. The CDR3 sequence is 14 residues long. The DNA of the CDR3 is TGCAGCGCGGGGGGGACATCTAACACCGGGGAGCTGTTTTTT. Translation gives CSAGGTSNTGELFF.

V and J are TRBV20-1 and TRBJ2-7; D is unresolved. Germline lookup yields CDR1 DFQATT and CDR2 SNEGSKA (reference sequence). Trimming took off 3 bases at V and 2 bases at J, with 11 bases between the two ends. CDR3 length: 13 amino acids. CDR3 bases: TGCAGTGCTAGTGGCAGGAAAACCTACGAGCAGTACTTC. Translation gives CSASGRKTYEQYF.

The V and J genes are TRBV5-1 and TRBJ2-1, with 12 bases that match TRBD2. Trimming removed 1 base from V and 6 bases from J; junction bases left unmatched: 14. This CDR3 is built from 19 residues. Looked up from germline, CDR1 is SGHRS and CDR2 is YFSETQ. The CDR3 here is CASSLLGPSGGAGLNEQFF. The CDR3, as DNA: TGCGCCAGCAGCTTGTTAGGTCCTAGCGGGGGGGCCGGGCTCAATGAGCAGTTCTTC.

This clonotype was detected only a few times. The rearrangement uses TRBV6-2 or TRBV6-3 and TRBJ2-2, with TRBD1 matching 8 bases. Germline lookup yields CDR1 MNHEY and CDR2 SVGEGT. After removal of 2 bases from V and 5 bases from J, the junction contained 4 bases not matched to a gene. The length of the CDR3 is 15 residues. DNA of the CDR3: TGTGCCAGCAGTTACCGGACAGGGAGAACCGGGGAGCTGTTTTTT. Protein product: CASSYRTGRTGELFF.

The chain is built from TRBV11-2 and TRBJ2-7, with unresolved D. The CDR3 spans 12 residues. Germline loops: CDR1 SGHAT, CDR2 FQNNGV. The V end was cut by 1 base, the J end by 9 bases, with 10 bases between. CDR3 DNA: TGTGCCAGCAGCTTAGGCCGGACGGGGCAGTACTTC. It yields the protein CASSLGRTGQYF.

The chain couples TRBV12-3 or TRBV12-4 to TRBJ1-2; D is uncertain. V was shortened by 5 bases and J by 5 bases, with 15 bases between the two germline ends. The CDR3 runs 14 residues. The CDR3 nucleotides are TGTGCCAGCAGTCAGACATTAAATCGGTATGGCTACACCTTC. This translates into CASSQTLNRYGYTF.

This clonotype was found many times. This chain links TRBV5-5 with TRBJ1-2, with 7 positions matching TRBD1. Germline V gene sequence: CDR1 SGHKS, CDR2 YYEKEE (reference sequence). The V and J ends lost 0 bases and 4 bases, in that order; junction bases with no gene match: 3. The CDR3 covers 14 residues. Here the CDR3 DNA reads TGTGCCAGCAGCTTGGGCGGACAGGCCTATGGCTACACCTTC. Protein: CASSLGGQAYGYTF.

The chain couples TRBV20-1 to TRBJ2-3; D not resolved. The germline V gene encodes CDR1 DFQATT and CDR2 SNEGSKA (reference sequence). This CDR3 is 16 amino acids long. V lost 3 bases and J lost 5, with 21 bases in between. CDR3 nucleotide sequence: TGCAGTGCTAGGTTGCGGTCTCTTTGGGAAGGAGATACGCAGTATTTT. Its protein product is CSARLRSLWEGDTQYF.

In this sample, this clonotype turned up many times. The chain joins TRBV20-1 to TRBJ2-1; D remains unclear. Trimming cost V 0 bases and J 7 bases, with 10 bases left between them. The CDR3 is 13 amino acids. Germline V lookup: CDR1 DFQATT, CDR2 SNEGSKA (reference sequence). The CDR3 is CSARDPRWNEQFF. The CDR3 coding sequence is TGCAGTGCTAGAGATCCCCGCTGGAATGAGCAGTTCTTC.

This rearrangement joins TRBV12-3 or TRBV12-4 to TRBJ2-1; TRBD2 aligns across 7 bases. The CDR3 contains 16 residues. J lost 9 bases, V lost 1 base, and 12 bases had no gene match. CDR3 nucleotide sequence: TGTGCCAGCAGTTTAGGGGGCGGGAGCCGTTTCTCTGAGCAGTTCTTC. Protein sequence: CASSLGGGSRFSEQFF.

Turning to this clonotype: This may stem from a read error, because a much larger clone lies one nucleotide away. The genes are TRBV15 and TRBJ2-5; D is perhaps TRBD1 (5 bases). CDR3 length: 13 amino acids. Germline assignment: CDR1 LNHNV and CDR2 YYDKDF (reference sequence). CDR3: CAASRDQGETQYF. The CDR3 bases are TGTGCCGCCAGCAGAGATCAGGGAGAGACCCAGTACTTC.